This T cell receptor beta chain is from a study of Ad26.COV2.S vaccination and SARS-CoV-2 variants. Overall study: Doses of Ad26.COV2.S were injected into muscle once or twice, 56 days apart. The study, taken as a whole, reports: Vaccinated individuals (as opposed to placebo recipients) had higher spike-specific TCR breadth.

Germline V lookup: CDR1 SGHTA, CDR2 FQGNSA. This CDR3 region has 15 residues. The ends were cut back, 2 bases at V and 1 base at J, with 8 bases in the middle. The treatment was: over 15 received Ad26.COV2.S at low or high dose, single or two shots; 5 received placebo; per-sample allocation not given. After the first vaccine or placebo injection, samples were drawn on day 63. The data were produced by immunoSEQ multiplex PCR, yet TCRdb's version contains in-frame clones alone and is incomplete. The sample lists about half a million clones, nearly 90% occurring once. Notes on this clone: The antigen remains unidentified.

The chain links TRBV7-2 to TRBJ2-2; D remains unclear. This specimen was peripheral blood, taken in a trial of Ad26.COV2.S vaccine versus placebo. This TCR came from a person between 18 and 59 years old who received the Ad26.COV2.S COVID-19 vaccine or a placebo. In nucleotides, the CDR3 is TGTGCCAGCAGCTTAATCGTTGTGAACACCGGGGAGCTGTTTTTT. Translating gives CASSLIVVNTGELFF.